This TCR beta chain originates from a study of glioma-infiltrating T cells. Study-wide results and limits: Tissue-blood divergence was below expectation in non-neoplastic patients, above in gliomas.

On this clonotype: Its antigen remains unknown.

The iRepertoire nested amplicon-rescue multiplex PCR amplified TCR alpha and beta CDR3s from RNA. One-step reverse transcription and amplification started from around 100-400 ng of tissue mRNA or PBMC total RNA. TCRdb reprocessed the multiplex PCR reads via MiXCR and lists one record per CDR3 protein. The sample has around 190,000 distinct CDR3 sequences, over 40% seen once; the top ten hold under 6.5%. V was trimmed by 5 bases and J by 4 bases, leaving 12 bases between them. The length of the CDR3 is 13 residues. The germline CDR1 and CDR2 sequences are KGHSH and LQKENI. The source is a human donor with low-grade glioma or glioblastoma, undergoing nonglioma brain surgery, or in good health (not recorded which). The chain recombines TRBV18 with TRBJ2-7; D call uncertain. Sequenced material: glioma tissue, nonneoplastic brain tissue, or PBMCs (not recorded which). The CDR3: CASSTEVGYEQYF. Written as DNA, the CDR3 is TGTGCCAGCTCAACCGAAGTAGGGTACGAGCAGTACTTC.